This is a list of T cell receptor beta chains from one sample in a study of long-term antiretroviral therapy in people with HIV. Data came from immunoSEQ multiplex PCR; TCRdb stores just in-frame clones and leaves some out. Of some 33,000 clones in the sample, 95% to 98% were seen once. Source: unsorted PBMCs, taken 7.6 years after starting antiretroviral therapy. All receptors come from a young man with HIV. The CDR3 runs from the conserved cysteine through the conserved F or W. Expanded clones are given a class, and other clones once, few, many or no size at all.

clone_size j_call v_call cdr3_aa
. TRBJ1-2 TRBV6-1 CASSPRARGGYTF
. TRBJ1-1 TRBV7-2 CASSFQPKGPMNTEAFF
. TRBJ2-6 TRBV19 CASSIGISGANVLTF
. TRBJ1-1 TRBV15 CATSRGGPGAFF
. TRBJ2-3 TRBV7-6 CASSLVPGGGDTQYF
. TRBJ1-5 TRBV28 CASSPRQGVGQPQHF
. TRBJ2-1 TRBV7-6 CASSLSFSSYNEQFF
. TRBJ1-2 TRBV4-3 CASSTREKSGYTF
. TRBJ2-7 TRBV13 CASSYGMSVDYEQYF
. TRBJ2-3 TRBV7-8 CASSLTTSGSTDTQYF
. TRBJ2-7 TRBV7-2 CASSLGGLSYEQYF
. TRBJ1-5 TRBV9 CASSVGGSQPQHF
. TRBJ1-1 TRBV11-3 CASSLKGSTEAFF
. TRBJ2-5 TRBV5-6 CASGPPRNVEETQYF
. TRBJ1-2 TRBV6-5 CASIPRDSYSSGYTF
. TRBJ2-7 TRBV5-1 CASSPTSGGAVQYF
. TRBJ1-4 TRBV6-1 CASSETGGREKLFF
once TRBJ1-1 TRBV30 CAWCLGYPNTEAFF
. TRBJ2-1 TRBV2 CASSEDRFNNEQFF
. TRBJ1-2 TRBV6-5 CASSGANYGYTF
once TRBJ2-7 TRBV11-2 CASSFRTSGPYEQYF
. TRBJ2-7 TRBV6-5 CASSRDPISYEQYF
. TRBJ1-2 TRBV9 CASSGLTGRYGYTF
. TRBJ1-2 TRBV6-5 CASSYDRHYGYTF
. TRBJ2-1 TRBV5-4 CASSLDRREQFF
. TRBJ2-2 TRBV2 CASTPDANTGELFF
. TRBJ2-3 TRBV6-5 CASGVGDTQYF
. TRBJ1-1 TRBV15 CATSKAVNTEAFF
. TRBJ1-3 TRBV4-2 CASSPTGRNSGNTIYF
. TRBJ2-7 TRBV7-2 CASSFSRYEQYF
. TRBJ2-1 TRBV7-2 CASSPGMTGFEQFF
. TRBJ1-4 TRBV29-1 CSVEDLTQSREKLFF
. TRBJ2-3 TRBV7-3 CASSPRLGGPQYF
. TRBJ2-1 TRBV5-6 CASSHDGGGVGNEQFF
. TRBJ2-3 TRBV2 CASSGQGLLSTDTQYF
once TRBJ1-4 TRBV19 CARGSIRSLDEKLFF
few TRBJ1-5 TRBV6-5 CASSYKPGVQPQHF